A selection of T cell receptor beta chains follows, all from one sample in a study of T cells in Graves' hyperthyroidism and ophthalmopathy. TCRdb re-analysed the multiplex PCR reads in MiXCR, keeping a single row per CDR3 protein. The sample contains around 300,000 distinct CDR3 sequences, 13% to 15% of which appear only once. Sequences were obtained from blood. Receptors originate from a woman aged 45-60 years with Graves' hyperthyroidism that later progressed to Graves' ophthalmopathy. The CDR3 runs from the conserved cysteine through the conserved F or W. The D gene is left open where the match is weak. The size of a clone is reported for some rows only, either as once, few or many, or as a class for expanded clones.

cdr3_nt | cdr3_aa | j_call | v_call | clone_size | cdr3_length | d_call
TGCGCCAGCAGCTTGGCCAGGGGATGGGGCGTAGCTGATTTTGAGCAGTTCTTC | CASSLARGWGVADFEQFF | TRBJ2-1 | TRBV5-1 | few | 18 | -
TGCAGTGCTAGAGGACTAGCGGGAGGTTACTACGAGCAGTACTTC | CSARGLAGGYYEQYF | TRBJ2-7 | TRBV20-1 | many | 15 | TRBD2
TGTGCCACCAAACCCGGGACTAGCGGGGTTAATGAGCAGTTCTTC | CATKPGTSGVNEQFF | TRBJ2-1 | TRBV24-1 | few | 15 | TRBD2
TGTGCCAGCGTCCGGACAGGGAGGAACACCATATATTTT | CASVRTGRNTIYF | TRBJ1-3 | TRBV7-9 | - | 13 | TRBD1
TGTGCCAGCAGTGAAAGGGGCAGTAACTCCTACGAGCAGTACTTC | CASSERGSNSYEQYF | TRBJ2-7 | TRBV2 | many | 15 | -
TGCAGTGCCATACTAGCGGGGACCCCCAATGAGCAGTTCTTC | CSAILAGTPNEQFF | TRBJ2-1 | TRBV20-1 | - | 14 | TRBD2
TGTGCCAGCAGTCATCGGGGACTAGCGGGAAGCACAGATACGCAGTATTTT | CASSHRGLAGSTDTQYF | TRBJ2-3 | TRBV28 | - | 17 | TRBD2
TGTGCCAGCAGTCCCGGGACTAGCATTCTCGCCGGGGAGCTGTTTTTT | CASSPGTSILAGELFF | TRBJ2-2 | TRBV28 | many | 16 | TRBD2
TGCGCCAGCAGCGGAAAAACAGGGGAAACTGAAGCTTTCTTT | CASSGKTGETEAFF | TRBJ1-1 | TRBV5-1 | few | 14 | TRBD1
TGTGCCACCCTGGGACAGCAAGAGACCCAGTACTTC | CATLGQQETQYF | TRBJ2-5 | TRBV28 | many | 12 | TRBD1
TGTGCCAGCAGAGTCCGAGGACACGAGACCTACGAGCAGTACTTC | CASRVRGHETYEQYF | TRBJ2-7 | TRBV28 | many | 15 | -
TGTGCCATTAAAGGACTAGCGCCGAGGGAGCAGTTCTTC | CAIKGLAPREQFF | TRBJ2-1 | TRBV27 | many | 13 | TRBD2
TGTGCCTGGAGTAAGCGACTAGCGGGAGCCTACAATGAGCAGTTCTTC | CAWSKRLAGAYNEQFF | TRBJ2-1 | TRBV30 | many | 16 | TRBD2
TGTGCCAGCAGTTCCCAGAGCTCCTATAATTCACCCCTCCACTTT | CASSSQSSYNSPLHF | TRBJ1-6 | TRBV12-3/TRBV12-4 | many | 15 | -
TGCGCCAGCAGCACCGGACTGACAACCTACGAGCAGTACTTC | CASSTGLTTYEQYF | TRBJ2-7 | TRBV5-1 | many | 14 | -
TGCAGTGCTAGGAGCGGGAGTAGGACAGATACGCAGTATTTT | CSARSGSRTDTQYF | TRBJ2-3 | TRBV20-1 | many | 14 | TRBD2
TGTGCCAGCAGCCCCCCGAACAGGGGGAAGGGTGAGCAGTTCTTC | CASSPPNRGKGEQFF | TRBJ2-1 | TRBV7-3 | - | 15 | TRBD1
TGTGCCAGCAGCCTCCAGAAGGGGGGCCGTTTAACCTACGAGCAGTACTTC | CASSLQKGGRLTYEQYF | TRBJ2-7 | TRBV3-1 | many | 17 | -
TGTGCCAGCAAGGGGGCCGGGGGGGCCTCCTACGAGCAGTACTTC | CASKGAGGASYEQYF | TRBJ2-7 | TRBV6-1 | many | 15 | -
TGTGCCAGTAGTGCCGAGCGGGCCAATTCACCCCTCCACTTT | CASSAERANSPLHF | TRBJ1-6 | TRBV19 | few | 14 | -
TGTGCCAGCAGCTTATCCTCCTCGCTCACAGATACGCAGTATTTT | CASSLSSSLTDTQYF | TRBJ2-3 | TRBV5-5 | many | 15 | -
TGTGCCAGTAGTACCCGACAGGGGGCGGCCTACAATGAGCAGTTCTTC | CASSTRQGAAYNEQFF | TRBJ2-1 | TRBV19 | - | 16 | TRBD1
TGCAGCGACTCCGCCAGGGGCCTGGGAGAGACCCAGTACTTC | CSDSARGLGETQYF | TRBJ2-5 | TRBV20-1 | many | 14 | -
TGTGCCAGCAGTTTGGACTACGAGCAGTACTTC | CASSLDYEQYF | TRBJ2-7 | TRBV5-1 | many | 11 | -
TGCGCCAGCAGCACGCAGGCGAACACTGAAGCTTTCTTT | CASSTQANTEAFF | TRBJ1-1 | TRBV10-2 | many | 13 | -
TGTGCCAGCAGCTTAGAAGGGTATGTAGGCGGCAACTCTGGAAACACCATATATTTT | CASSLEGYVGGNSGNTIYF | TRBJ1-3 | TRBV11-2 | many | 19 | -
TGTGCCAGCGCCCACGCCTCAAGTAACTATGGCTACACCTTC | CASAHASSNYGYTF | TRBJ1-2 | TRBV16 | - | 14 | -
TGTGCCAGCAGTTTTCAGCGGGGGTACGAGCAGTACTTC | CASSFQRGYEQYF | TRBJ2-7 | TRBV27 | many | 13 | TRBD2
TGCGCCAGCAGCGTTAGAGCAACCGGGGAGCTGTTTTTT | CASSVRATGELFF | TRBJ2-2 | TRBV5-1 | many | 13 | -
TGTGCCACCAGACCCGGGACACCAAACAATGAGCAGTTCTTC | CATRPGTPNNEQFF | TRBJ2-1 | TRBV24-1 | many | 14 | -
TGTGCCAGCAGTTCCCGACTAGCGGGGAGCTCCTACGAGCAGTACTTC | CASSSRLAGSSYEQYF | TRBJ2-7 | TRBV6-2/TRBV6-3 | many | 16 | TRBD2
TGTGCCAGCAGTGCCGGGACAGCTTCGAACGAGCAGTACTTC | CASSAGTASNEQYF | TRBJ2-7 | TRBV2 | many | 14 | TRBD1
TGTGCCAGCAGCTTAGGCTTAACAGGGGGCGCATACGAAAAACTGTTTTTT | CASSLGLTGGAYEKLFF | TRBJ1-4 | TRBV7-9 | many | 17 | TRBD1
TGTGCCAGCAGTGACATGAGCTCCAACTACGAGCAGTACTTC | CASSDMSSNYEQYF | TRBJ2-7 | TRBV12-3/TRBV12-4 | many | 14 | -
TGCGCCAGCAGCGTGACAGGAGGATTAAAGACCCAGTACTTC | CASSVTGGLKTQYF | TRBJ2-5 | TRBV5-1 | many | 14 | -
TGTGCCAGCAGTTACTCACCGGGGATCTTCCTGTACACTGAAGCTTTCTTT | CASSYSPGIFLYTEAFF | TRBJ1-1 | TRBV6-5 | many | 17 | -
TGTGCCAGCACCGCTATCGTCACAGATACGCAGTATTTT | CASTAIVTDTQYF | TRBJ2-3 | TRBV6-1 | few | 13 | -
TGTGCCTGGAGTCGGACGAGTGGTGAAAAACTGTTTTTT | CAWSRTSGEKLFF | TRBJ1-4 | TRBV30 | many | 13 | -
TGCGCCAGCAGCTTGGTGCCCGGTGGAAATTACGAGCAGTACTTC | CASSLVPGGNYEQYF | TRBJ2-7 | TRBV5-1 | many | 15 | -
TGTGCCAGCAGTGACTGGTACACCGGGGAGCTGTTTTTT | CASSDWYTGELFF | TRBJ2-2 | TRBV6-4 | - | 13 | -
TGTGCCAGCAGCTTGGGGATCTTAGCGGGAGACTACGAGCAGTACTTC | CASSLGILAGDYEQYF | TRBJ2-7 | TRBV5-4 | - | 16 | TRBD2